The 9 T cell receptor beta chains presented below share a single source sample, sequenced in a study of blood T cell repertoires in COVID-19 (dated by TCRdb to about 2020). The receptor library was made with the immunoSEQ multiplex PCR assay. TCRdb stores this immuneACCESS table with in-frame sequences only. Part of the clones is absent; in the studies checked, under half of the shortfall reflects unresolved V genes, and no reason is known for the rest. The sample profile shows tens of thousands of clones; approximately 80% of them were found once. The ten most abundant clones make up 31% of the sample. The sample taken for sequencing was peripheral blood. The origin of the receptors is a woman of 80 years or more with active or convalescent COVID-19.

The sample holds a few counts of this clone. This chain joins TRBV19 and TRBJ2-3; TRBD1 matches 8 bases. The germline gives CDR1 LNHDA, CDR2 SQIVND (reference sequence). V trimming: 5 bases; J trimming: 7 bases; junction bases outside the gene matches: 5. The CDR3 is 13 residues long. CDR3 in DNA: TGTGCCAGTAGTGTTGACAGGGGTCATACGCAGTATTTT. Its translation is CASSVDRGHTQYF.

The genes are TRBV11-3 and TRBJ2-5; 9 bases fit TRBD2. Germline-derived CDR1 and CDR2 are SGHNT and YENEEA. Germline trimming cut 6 bases from V and 4 bases from J; bases unmatched to any gene: 9. The CDR3 contains 15 residues. In DNA, the CDR3 is TGTGCCAGCAGTCTTAGGCGGGGGGGCCTAGAGACCCAGTACTTC. It specifies CASSLRRGGLETQYF.

The chain couples TRBV18 to TRBJ2-3; 7 bases are shared with TRBD2. Trimming at V came to 1 base and at J to 4 bases, leaving 8 bases not matched to a gene. The germline V gene has CDR1 KGHSH and CDR2 LQKENI. The CDR3 loop spans 16 amino acids. The CDR3 sequence is CASSPQPGLTADTQYF. CDR3 DNA sequence: TGTGCCAGCTCACCACAACCGGGACTAACGGCAGATACGCAGTATTTT.

The V and J genes are TRBV5-4 and TRBJ2-1, with 8 bases matching TRBD2. CDR1 and CDR2 (germline): SGHNT, YYREEE (reference sequence). With V trimmed by 4 bases and J by 5 bases, 11 bases remained unmatched. This CDR3 has 16 amino acids. CDR3 nucleotide sequence: TGTGCCAGCAGCCGACGGGGGGGACCGGACCACAATGAGCAGTTCTTC. Protein product: CASSRRGGPDHNEQFF.

In DNA, the CDR3 is TGTGCCTCTACTAGGACAGCGGGAGGCACCATATATTTT. This gives the protein CASTRTAGGTIYF. V is TRBV6-5 and J is TRBJ1-3; a weak D match, TRBD1 (6 bases). The germline V gene has CDR1 MNHEY and CDR2 SVGAGI. CDR3 size: 13 residues. Deletions cut 11 bases from V and 9 bases from J, with 20 bases between.

The chain combines TRBV10-3 with TRBJ1-1, with 11 bases identical to TRBD1. Germline V gene sequence: CDR1 ENHRY, CDR2 SYGVKD. CDR3 size: 13 residues. V shed 8 bases and J 6 bases; nucleotides not matched to a gene: 5. This chain's CDR3 is CAIGTGGNAEAFF. The CDR3 nucleotides read TGTGCCATCGGGACAGGGGGGAATGCTGAAGCTTTCTTT.

The chain links TRBV6-5 to TRBJ1-6; D is ambiguous. This CDR3 has 16 amino acids. Between the trimmed V and J ends, which lost 0 bases and 0 bases, there was a span of 6 bases. Germline V lookup: CDR1 MNHEY, CDR2 SVGAGI. In nucleotides, the CDR3 is TGTGCCAGCAGTTACTCGGAGAGCTCCTATAATTCACCCCTCCACTTT. Its protein is CASSYSESSYNSPLHF.

The gene calls are TRBV5-6 and TRBJ1-4; D may be TRBD1 (6 bases). V was clipped by 4 bases and J by 2 bases, with 9 bases between them. The CDR3 is 14 amino acids. Germline assignment: CDR1 SGHDT and CDR2 YYEEEE. This CDR3 is CASSLQGTNEKLFF. The CDR3 DNA reads as TGTGCCAGCAGCCTGCAGGGGACTAATGAAAAACTGTTTTTT.

The rearrangement links TRBV6-5 to TRBJ1-6, with D possibly TRBD1 on 6 matching bases. Between the trimmed V and J ends, which lost 7 bases and 2 bases, there was a span of 9 bases. The V gene's germline CDR1 is MNHEY and CDR2 SVGAGI. The CDR3 runs to 14 residues. The CDR3 DNA reads as TGTGCCAGCATTACAGGGACCTATAATTCACCCCTCCACTTT. Protein product: CASITGTYNSPLHF.